The 17 T cell receptor beta chains given below trace back to one sample, sequenced in a study of tissue T cells after allogeneic stem cell transplantation. Profiling relied on immunoSEQ multiplex PCR, and the TCRdb table lists in-frame clones only, not all of them. The sample shows roughly 50,000 clones, approximately 73% of them seen only once. The sequenced sample consisted of sorted cells pooled from one or two spleens. The receptors were gathered from a pool of C57BL/6 mice in good health.

Notes on this clone: The listed genes are named as in mouse. The read terminates 1 residue ahead of where the CDR3 ends, so the germline J gene completes it. The chain has TRBV13-3 and TRBJ2-5; 9 bases match TRBD2. CDR1 is NNHDY, CDR2 SYVADS, per germline. The length of the CDR3 is 15 residues. V lost 2 bases to trimming and J lost 0 bases; unmatched junction nucleotides: 1. Incomplete CDR3 DNA: TGTGCCAGCAGTGAACTGGGGGGTAACCAAGACACCCAGTAC. Encoded protein: CASSELGGNQDTQY. The full-length CDR3 reads as CASSELGGNQDTQYF.

About this clone: The gene names here belong to mouse. The read is 1 residue too short to cover the CDR3 end, so that end is filled in from the germline J gene. The genes are TRBV19 and TRBJ2-1, with 12 positions matching TRBD2. CDR3 length: 14 residues. The V and J ends lost 6 bases and 3 bases, in that order; junction bases with no gene match: 1. From germline, CDR1 is FNHDT and CDR2 SITEND (reference sequence). Partial CDR3 DNA: TGTGCCAGCAAGGACTGGGGGGGCTATGCTGAGCAGTTC. Translating it yields CASKDWGGYAEQF. The complete CDR3 sequence is CASKDWGGYAEQFF.

A remark on this clone: The genes are named according to mouse. The read finishes 1 residue shy of the CDR3 end, and the germline J gene is used to complete it. Different DNA sequences within this sample yield the same CDR3. This chain links TRBV16 with TRBJ2-5; 8 bases fit TRBD2. The CDR3 length is 14 residues. Germline V lookup: CDR1 SGHSA, CDR2 FRNQAP. Losses at the gene ends were 5 bases for V and 4 bases for J; bases not matched to a gene: 5. The CDR3 loop reads CASSPGGREDTQYF. CDR3 DNA (partial): TGTGCAAGCAGCCCGGGGGGGCGCGAAGACACCCAGTAC.

Concerning this clone: Mouse gene names apply. The read ends 1 residue early relative to the CDR3; the germline J gene fills the gap. The chain carries TRBV13-3 and TRBJ2-1; D assignment may be TRBD1 or TRBD2 (6 bases each). V lost 7 bases and J 0 bases, leaving 8 bases between the germline ends. The length of the CDR3 is 13 residues. The germline V gene encodes CDR1 NNHDY and CDR2 SYVADS. The CDR3 DNA, read in part, is TGTGCCAGCGAGGGGGGTAACTATGCTGAGCAGTTC. It translates to CASEGGNYAEQF. The whole CDR3 is CASEGGNYAEQFF.

This clone was counted only a few times. Gene and germline names: mouse. From the germline J gene comes the end of the CDR3, since the read stops 1 residue before it. The V call is TRBV16, the J call TRBJ1-5; TRBD1 matches 7 bases. Trimming took 5 bases from V and 0 from J; bases not matched to a gene: 1. Germline values: CDR1 SGHSA, CDR2 FRNQAP. This CDR3 is 14 amino acids long. The CDR3 reads CASSTGDNNQAPLF. The sequenced part of the CDR3 DNA is TGTGCAAGCAGCACAGGGGATAACAACCAGGCTCCGCTT.

About this clone: Each gene name is a mouse one. The read ends 1 residue early relative to the CDR3; the germline J gene fills the gap. V and J are TRBV15 and TRBJ2-2, with 8 bases lining up with TRBD2. The CDR3 has 15 residues. Germline values: CDR1 SGHND, CDR2 FRSKSL. V was clipped by 4 bases and J by 0 bases; unmatched bases: 1. CDR3 bases read: TGTGCCAGCAGTTGGGGGGGCGCAAACACCGGGCAGCTCTAC. This sequence encodes CASSWGGANTGQLY. The entire CDR3 reads CASSWGGANTGQLYF.

As concerns this clone: Genes here carry mouse names. Sequencing ends 1 residue short of the CDR3 end; the germline J gene provides the rest. The chain couples TRBV13-1 to TRBJ2-4, with 9 bases identical to TRBD2. CDR3 length equals 13 residues. CDR1 NSHNY and CDR2 SYGAGN come from the germline V gene. V trimming: 9 bases; J trimming: 3 bases; junction bases outside the gene matches: 5. Partial CDR3 DNA: TGTGCCACCCAGGGGACTGGGCAAAACACCTTGTAC. Translation gives CATQGTGQNTLY. The complete CDR3 reads CATQGTGQNTLYF.

Regarding this clone: Genes and germline come from the mouse. Read data end 1 residue before the CDR3 end; the end is taken from the germline J gene. This rearrangement joins TRBV3 to TRBJ1-4; the match to TRBD1 covers 9 bases. This CDR3 contains 15 residues. CDR1 and CDR2 from the germline V gene are SNHLY and FYNGKV (reference sequence). J gave up 3 bases and V 5 bases, and 4 bases lay outside the gene matches. The CDR3 sequence: CASSRQGETNERLFF. CDR3 bases read: TGTGCCAGCAGCCGACAGGGGGAGACCAACGAAAGATTATTT.

In this sample, this clone turned up a few times. Gene names denote mouse genes. The read terminates 1 residue before the CDR3 end, so the remaining end is supplied by the germline J gene. J is TRBJ2-7 and V is TRBV26; D is perhaps TRBD1 (5 bases). The germline gives CDR1 KGHPV, CDR2 FQNQEV (reference sequence). V was pared by 4 bases and J by 0 bases, with 7 bases between. This CDR3 is built from 13 residues. This CDR3 reads CASSHDSSYEQYF. The CDR3 bases that were read are TGTGCCAGCAGTCACGACAGCTCCTATGAACAGTAC. The full variable domain, its missing parts supplied by reference TRBV26 and TRBJ2-7, is NSKVIQTPRYLVKGQGQKAKMRCIPEKGHPVVFWYQQNKNNEFKFLINFQNQEVLQQIDMTEKRFSAECPSNSPCSLEIQSSEAGDSALYLCASSHDSSYEQYFGPGTRLTVL.

This clone turned up a few times. The genes and germline here are from mouse. With the read ending 1 residue before the CDR3 end, the germline J gene is used to fill in that end. The chain recombines TRBV12-2 with TRBJ1-2; 11 positions agree with TRBD1. The CDR3 contains 14 residues. The germline gives CDR1 SGHLS, CDR2 HYDKME. V shed 2 bases and J 5 bases; nucleotides not matched to a gene: 3. CDR3 bases read: TGTGCCAGCTCTCCGGGACAGGGGGGGTCCGACTACACC. Translated: CASSPGQGGSDYT. The complete CDR3 reads CASSPGQGGSDYTF. Combining the CDR3 with reference TRBV12-2 and TRBJ1-2 gives the whole variable domain NSGVVQSPRYIIKGKGERSILKCIPISGHLSVAWYQQTQGQELKFFIQHYDKMERDKGNLPSRFSVQQFDDYHSEMNMSALELEDSAVYFCASSPGQGGSDYTFGSGTRLLVI.

Turning to this clone: Mouse names are used for the genes. The CDR3 goes on 1 residue after the read ends, and that part is filled in from the germline J gene. The V gene is TRBV3, the J gene TRBJ2-5; possible D gene TRBD2, 5 bases. Germline assignment: CDR1 SNHLY and CDR2 FYNGKV (reference sequence). The V gene lost 1 base and the J gene lost 2 bases, with 7 bases spanning the gap. CDR3 length equals 14 residues. The chain's CDR3 is CASSLDGVQDTQYF. CDR3 DNA (partial): TGTGCCAGCAGCTTAGATGGGGTCCAAGACACCCAGTAC.

Comments on this clone: Germline and genes: mouse. The read falls 1 residue short of the CDR3 end, and the missing part is taken from the germline J gene. This rearrangement joins TRBV13-2 to TRBJ2-5; D not resolved. Trimming left V 0 bases short and J 0 bases short, with 5 bases between. CDR1 is NNHNN and CDR2 is SYGAGS in the germline V gene (reference sequence). This CDR3 is built from 14 residues. The covered CDR3 bases are TGTGCCAGCGGTGATGGCTTTAACCAAGACACCCAGTAC. Protein: CASGDGFNQDTQY. The whole CDR3 reads CASGDGFNQDTQYF.

This clone was picked up one time. Gene and germline names: mouse. The missing CDR3 end, 1 residue past where the read stops, is filled in from the germline J gene. The chain has TRBV13-2 and TRBJ2-4; D is ambiguous. The CDR3 runs 14 residues. Germline V lookup: CDR1 NNHNN, CDR2 SYGAGS (reference sequence). V gave up 2 bases and J gave up 0 bases, with 7 bases separating them. CDR3 bases read: TGTGCCAGCGGTGAGTCGGGAAGTCAAAACACCTTGTAC. Its translation is CASGESGSQNTLY. The whole CDR3 reads CASGESGSQNTLYF.

This clone was observed a single time. Gene labels here are mouse ones. The sequence runs out 1 residue before the end of the CDR3; the remainder is reconstructed from the germline J gene. J is TRBJ2-3 and V is TRBV13-2; 8 bases map to TRBD2. The J segment lost 1 base and the V segment lost 0 bases, leaving 4 bases of the junction unmatched. CDR3 length: 16 residues. Per germline, CDR1 NNHNN and CDR2 SYGAGS (reference sequence). CDR3 bases read: TGTGCCAGCGGTGATGCCTGGGGGGCAGGTGCAGAAACGCTGTAT. This codes for CASGDAWGAGAETLY. The CDR3, in full, reads CASGDAWGAGAETLYF.

Note on this clone: The germline and genes are mouse ones. Read sequence stops 1 residue before the CDR3 end, and the germline J gene provides the missing end. The rearrangement uses TRBV3 and TRBJ1-3; 8 positions agree with TRBD1. CDR3 length equals 14 residues. CDR1 is SNHLY, CDR2 FYNGKV, per germline (reference sequence). The ends lost 4 bases at V and 4 bases at J; junction bases unmatched: 3. Incomplete CDR3 DNA: TGTGCCAGCAGCTCGGACAGGGTCGGAAATACGCTCTAT. Its protein product is CASSSDRVGNTLY. From start to end, the CDR3 is CASSSDRVGNTLYF.

Note on this clone: Mouse names are used for the genes. CDR3 loop: CASSQDPGGRSQNTLYF. The DNA read from the CDR3 is TGTGCCAGCAGCCAAGATCCCGGGGGGCGAAGTCAAAACACCTTGTAC. This rearrangement joins TRBV5 to TRBJ2-4; weak D call: TRBD2 (7 bases). The read halts 1 residue ahead of the CDR3 end, with the missing end drawn from the germline J gene. Germline V lookup: CDR1 LGHNA, CDR2 YNLKQL (reference sequence). This CDR3 is 17 amino acids long. V dropped 0 bases and J dropped 0 bases, with 13 bases sitting between them.

As regards this clone: Mouse gene names apply. The CDR3 is cut off 1 residue early in the read; its end comes from the germline J gene. V gene TRBV19 combines with J gene TRBJ1-1; D unresolved. CDR3 length: 10 amino acids. Per the germline V gene, CDR1 is FNHDT and CDR2 is SITEND (reference sequence). V dropped 4 bases and J dropped 3 bases, with 1 base sitting between them. The covered CDR3 bases are TGTGCCAGCAGTTACACAGAAGTCTTC. Amino acid sequence: CASSYTEVF. The CDR3, in full, reads CASSYTEVFF.